A single sample is the source of the 28 T cell receptor beta chains below, sequenced in a study of identical twins. In TCRdb, the 5' RACE reads were re-called with MiXCR into one record per CDR3 protein. The sample holds roughly 350,000 distinct CDR3 sequences, 9% to 10% seen once. Sequencing was done on a sample of naive T cells sorted from blood. These receptors came from a woman in her forties or fifties in good health.

This clonotype was seen repeatedly, ten times or more. This rearrangement joins TRBV6-5 to TRBJ1-2; tentative D call: TRBD1 (5 bases). This CDR3 has 14 residues. CDR1 is MNHEY and CDR2 is SVGAGI in the germline V gene. Trimming took off 9 bases at V and 2 bases at J, with 16 bases between the two ends. CDR3 in amino acids: CASGDGPPNYGYTF. The CDR3 nucleotides are TGTGCCAGTGGGGACGGGCCGCCAAACTATGGCTACACCTTC.

This clonotype was seen ten or more times. The J gene is TRBJ2-1, the V gene TRBV24-1; TRBD2 might be the D (6 bases). Germline lookup yields CDR1 KGHDR and CDR2 SFDVKD. V was pared by 5 bases and J by 9 bases, with 25 bases between. This CDR3 is 17 amino acids long. The CDR3 DNA reads TGTGCCACCAGTGGTCGGGGAGCGGACTACGGGATTATTGAGCAGTTCTTC. Encoded protein: CATSGRGADYGIIEQFF.

The chain combines TRBV6-6 with TRBJ2-6, with unresolved D. This CDR3 comprises 17 residues. Trimming shortened V by 0 bases and J by 1 base, and 10 bases separated the two germline ends. The germline V gene has CDR1 MNHNY and CDR2 SVGAGI (reference sequence). The chain's CDR3 is CASSYSVLTSGANVLTF. The CDR3 nucleotides read TGTGCCAGCAGTTACTCGGTCTTAACTTCTGGGGCCAACGTCCTGACTTTC.

This clonotype was seen a handful of times. This sequence joins TRBV5-6 and TRBJ2-5; TRBD2 aligns across 11 bases. The V gene's germline CDR1 is SGHDT and CDR2 YYEEEE. The trim removed 4 bases at V and 5 bases at J, leaving 7 bases unmatched. The CDR3 length is 15 residues. In nucleotides, the CDR3 is TGTGCCAGCAGCCCGGGACTAGCGGTAGGGGAGACCCAGTACTTC. Amino acids: CASSPGLAVGETQYF.

This clonotype was counted only a few times. V usage is TRBV6-4 and J usage is TRBJ2-3; no definite D call. Trimming pared 5 bases from V and 0 bases from J, leaving 9 bases between. CDR1 MRHNA and CDR2 SNTAGT come from the germline V gene. The length of the CDR3 is 14 residues. This CDR3 is CASSIAGSTDTQYF. CDR3 nucleotides: TGTGCCAGCAGTATTGCCGGAAGCACAGATACGCAGTATTTT.

This clonotype was observed a few times. The chain has TRBV20-1 and TRBJ1-2; D ambiguous. This CDR3 has 14 amino acids. Looked up from germline, CDR1 is DFQATT and CDR2 is SNEGSKA (reference sequence). The germline V and J ends were trimmed by 3 bases and 4 bases, with 15 bases remaining between them. CDR3 sequence (DNA): TGCAGTGCTAGTGATAGATTAAACGGCTATGGCTACACCTTC. Translation gives CSASDRLNGYGYTF.

The V gene is TRBV3-1, the J gene TRBJ2-6; 10 nucleotides line up with TRBD1. Per the germline V gene, CDR1 is LGHDT and CDR2 is YNNKEL (reference sequence). With V trimmed by 4 bases and J by 3 bases, 6 bases remained unmatched. The CDR3 length is 17 residues. The CDR3 protein is CASSRTGGTGGANVLTF. The CDR3 bases are TGTGCCAGCAGCCGGACAGGGGGAACCGGTGGGGCCAACGTCCTGACTTTC.

The chain is built from TRBV30 and TRBJ1-2; D unclear. CDR3 length: 11 residues. Germline assignment: CDR1 GTSNPN and CDR2 SVGIG (reference sequence). V was clipped by 4 bases and J by 5 bases, with 8 bases between them. The CDR3 is CAWTDGYGYTF. The DNA of the CDR3 is TGTGCCTGGACGGACGGTTATGGCTACACCTTC. Full variable domain (remainder filled in from reference TRBV30 and TRBJ1-2): SQTIHQWPATLVQPVGSPLSLECTVEGTSNPNLYWYRQAAGRGLQLLFYSVGIGQISSEVPQNLSASRPQDRQFILSSKKLLLSDSGFYLCAWTDGYGYTFGSGTRLTVV.

The rearrangement joins TRBV29-1 to TRBJ2-5; tentatively, D is TRBD1 (5 bases). The CDR3 sequence is 13 residues long. Germline lookup yields CDR1 SQVTM and CDR2 ANQGSEA. Trimming took 1 base from V and 5 from J, leaving 11 bases between them. The CDR3 sequence: CSVEGGPRETQYF. In nucleotides, the CDR3 is TGCAGCGTTGAAGGGGGCCCTCGGGAGACCCAGTACTTC.

This chain uses TRBV7-2 with TRBJ2-5; tentative D call: TRBD2 (6 bases). Germline assignment: CDR1 SGHTA and CDR2 FQGNSA. This CDR3 is built from 14 residues. Trimming shortened V by 5 bases and J by 8 bases, and 18 bases separated the two germline ends. CDR3 DNA sequence: TGTGCCAGCAGCCGCGGTGAGGAGGGGAGAACCCAGTACTTC. The encoded protein is CASSRGEEGRTQYF. Full variable domain (rest looked up from reference TRBV7-2 and TRBJ2-5): GAGVSQSPSNKVTEKGKDVELRCDPISGHTALYWYRQSLGQGLEFLIYFQGNSAPDKSGLPSDRFSAERTGGSVSTLTIQRTQQEDSAVYLCASSRGEEGRTQYFGPGTRLLVL.

The V gene is TRBV12-3 or TRBV12-4, the J gene TRBJ2-1; 7 positions agree with TRBD2. The CDR3 contains 12 residues. J gave up 10 bases and V 8 bases, and 8 bases lay outside the gene matches. The CDR3 DNA sequence: TGTGCCAGCTGCCTCACGGGGGGAGAGCAGTTCTTC. This gives the protein CASCLTGGEQFF.

The chain combines TRBV4-1 with TRBJ2-7; a possible D gene is TRBD2 (6 bases). The CDR3 spans 16 residues. Trimming left V 0 bases short and J 5 bases short, with 17 bases between. CDR1 and CDR2 (germline): MGHRA, YSYEKL. The CDR3 bases are TGCGCCAGCAGCCAAGATGGGCCTCGTCCGGGAGACGAGCAGTACTTC. Its translation: CASSQDGPRPGDEQYF.

V and J are TRBV29-1 and TRBJ2-1; D uncertain. The CDR3 length is 16 residues. Germline-derived CDR1 and CDR2 are SQVTM and ANQGSEA. V lost 6 bases and J lost 0, with 18 bases in between. The CDR3 bases are TGCAGCGTCGGCCCCGGTTGGCGGAGCTCCTACAATGAGCAGTTCTTC. It translates to CSVGPGWRSSYNEQFF.

This clonotype was detected a few times. The J gene is TRBJ2-6, the V gene TRBV5-1, with D maybe TRBD1 (6 bases). Trimming shortened V by 4 bases and J by 4 bases, and 15 bases separated the two germline ends. The CDR3 extends over 16 amino acids. Germline-derived CDR1 and CDR2 are SGHRS and YFSETQ. The CDR3 region has the DNA TGCGCCAGCAGCCTGAACACAGGGCTCGGGGCCAACGTCCTGACTTTC. Protein sequence: CASSLNTGLGANVLTF.

This clonotype turned up a few times. This chain links TRBV24-1 with TRBJ2-3, with D maybe TRBD2 (5 bases). The V end was cut by 1 base, the J end by 0 bases, with 10 bases between. Germline-derived CDR1 and CDR2 are KGHDR and SFDVKD. There are 16 residues in the CDR3. The DNA of the CDR3 is TGTGCCACCAGTGATTTTGGGCCGGGAAGCACAGATACGCAGTATTTT. It is translated as CATSDFGPGSTDTQYF.

V gene TRBV4-1 combines with J gene TRBJ1-1; 7 bases map to TRBD1. The CDR3 loop spans 15 amino acids. In germline, CDR1 is MGHRA, CDR2 YSYEKL. V lost 6 bases to trimming and J lost 1 base; unmatched junction nucleotides: 8. CDR3 region: CASRLDRVENTEAFF. The CDR3 DNA reads TGCGCCAGCAGACTCGACAGGGTGGAGAACACTGAAGCTTTCTTT.

This rearrangement joins TRBV12-3 or TRBV12-4 to TRBJ2-6, with D possibly TRBD2 on 5 matching bases. Trimming removed 5 bases from V and 1 base from J, with 9 bases in between. The CDR3 has 15 amino acids. The CDR3: CASSPLASGANVLTF. The CDR3 nucleotides read TGTGCCAGCAGTCCCCTAGCATCTGGGGCCAACGTCCTGACTTTC.

This clonotype came up a few times. The rearrangement joins TRBV12-3 or TRBV12-4 to TRBJ2-1, with 8 bases fitting TRBD2. The V segment lost 8 bases and the J segment 6 bases; nucleotides outside the gene matches: 9. The CDR3 is made up of 14 amino acids. CDR3 DNA sequence: TGTGCCAGCTCCCCGGGACTAGTAAGCAATGAGCAGTTCTTC. This codes for CASSPGLVSNEQFF.

CDR3 sequence (DNA): TGTGCCAGCACCCAGATCGGGACATCCTACAATGAGCAGTTCTTC. It codes for CASTQIGTSYNEQFF. V usage is TRBV28 and J usage is TRBJ2-1, with TRBD1 as a possible D gene (6 bases). CDR1 MDHEN and CDR2 SYDVKM come from the germline V gene. The V gene lost 7 bases and the J gene lost 1 base, with 14 bases spanning the gap. The CDR3 has 15 residues.

A few counts support this clonotype. The chain has TRBV3-1 and TRBJ1-2, with D perhaps TRBD1 (6 bases). V lost 4 bases to trimming and J lost 8 bases, with 17 bases between them. The CDR3 is made up of 14 amino acids. The germline gives CDR1 LGHDT, CDR2 YNNKEL (reference sequence). CDR3 amino acids: CASSRYRGAEGYTF. The CDR3 region has the DNA TGTGCCAGCAGCCGGTATCGGGGGGCGGAGGGCTACACCTTC.

This clonotype was seen at least ten times. The rearrangement links TRBV10-3 to TRBJ1-1; a weak D match, TRBD1 (6 bases). The CDR3 runs to 14 residues. CDR1 and CDR2 (germline): ENHRY, SYGVKD. Trimming cost V 2 bases and J 2 bases, with 9 bases left between them. CDR3 nucleotides: TGTGCCATCAGTGAGCGGGACACCAACACTGAAGCTTTCTTT. This translates into CAISERDTNTEAFF.

Ten or more counts support this clonotype. This chain connects TRBV19 to TRBJ2-1; D remains unclear. The CDR3 length is 11 residues. The V gene lost 4 bases and the J gene lost 10 bases, with 8 bases spanning the gap. The germline CDR1 and CDR2 sequences are LNHDA and SQIVND (reference sequence). CDR3 region: CASSTPSEQFF. CDR3 nucleotide sequence: TGTGCCAGTAGTACCCCGTCGGAGCAGTTCTTC.

This clonotype was observed at least ten times. The rearrangement links TRBV20-1 to TRBJ2-7; 14 nucleotides align to TRBD2. CDR1 and CDR2 from the germline V gene are DFQATT and SNEGSKA (reference sequence). Germline trimming cut 5 bases from V and 6 bases from J; bases unmatched to any gene: 6. This CDR3 spans 14 amino acids. CDR3 loop: CSARSGTSGSEQYF. The DNA of the CDR3 is TGCAGTGCTCGATCCGGGACTAGCGGGAGCGAGCAGTACTTC.

This sequence joins TRBV6-4 and TRBJ2-2; D tentatively fits TRBD1 or TRBD2 (5 bases each). This CDR3 has 16 amino acids. Trimming took 5 bases from V and 7 from J, leaving 20 bases between them. Per germline, CDR1 MRHNA and CDR2 SNTAGT. This CDR3 reads CASSPGRARGIGELFF. CDR3 sequence (DNA): TGTGCCAGCAGTCCGGGACGGGCCCGGGGAATCGGGGAGCTGTTTTTT.

In its sample, this clonotype was seen many times. The chain is built from TRBV4-1 and TRBJ2-7; D possibly corresponds to TRBD2 (6 bases). Trimming cost V 1 base and J 6 bases, with 13 bases left between them. Germline V gives CDR1 MGHRA, CDR2 YSYEKL. This CDR3 has 14 residues. CDR3 nucleotide sequence: TGCGCCAGCAGCCAAGTTTCGGGAGTGGTCGAGCAGTACTTC. This codes for CASSQVSGVVEQYF.

The gene calls are TRBV29-1 and TRBJ2-3, with a possible D match to TRBD1 (6 bases). The CDR3 spans 16 residues. The germline V gene has CDR1 SQVTM and CDR2 ANQGSEA. V was shortened by 5 bases and J by 1 base, with 19 bases between the two germline ends. The CDR3 protein is CSVLSLVEGGTDTQYF. CDR3 in DNA: TGCAGCGTTCTAAGTCTCGTTGAGGGGGGCACAGATACGCAGTATTTT.

This clonotype was seen more than once but under ten times. The V call is TRBV6-1, the J call TRBJ1-4; D uncertain. Deletions cut 5 bases from V and 0 bases from J, with 10 bases between. This CDR3 is 15 amino acids long. CDR1 is MNHNS, CDR2 SASEGT, per germline. The CDR3 here is CASSSTVTTNEKLFF. The DNA of the CDR3 is TGTGCCAGCAGTAGCACAGTCACAACTAATGAAAAACTGTTTTTT.

This clonotype was counted between two and nine times. The J gene is TRBJ2-1, the V gene TRBV5-1, with D possibly being TRBD1 or TRBD2 (5 bases each). V was cut by 4 bases and J by 12 bases, with 17 bases left in between. Per germline, CDR1 SGHRS and CDR2 YFSETQ. This CDR3 comprises 13 residues. The CDR3 DNA reads TGCGCCAGCAGCCCGGGACGTCCCCCGGGGCAGTTCTTC. Residues: CASSPGRPPGQFF.